What follows describes a single T cell receptor (beta chain). This specimen belongs to a study of blood T cell repertoires in COVID-19. In the study overall: PBMCs, B-cell-depleted T cells, or T cells provided the cDNA or gDNA that made up the material.

Repertoires were generated with immunoSEQ multiplex PCR, while TCRdb's copy carries only in-frame clones and drops some. The table has 250,000 or so clones, about 87% seen once. The CDR3 has 12 amino acids. V was clipped by 8 bases and J by 5 bases, with 13 bases between them. The sequence came from a woman in her twenties or thirties with acute COVID-19. Sequences were obtained from PBMCs or T cells enriched from blood (not recorded which). The chain joins TRBV12-3 or TRBV12-4 to TRBJ2-7; D is possibly TRBD1 (6 bases). The DNA for the CDR3 is TGTGCCAGCTCCTCGTCAGGGGACGAGCAGTACTTC. Translation gives CASSSSGDEQYF.